The present TCR beta chain was sequenced within a study of blood T cell repertoires in COVID-19. Per the original methods: Nucleated cell number was recorded as an estimate derived from reference gene primer amplification. Generated by immunoSEQ multiplex PCR, the TCRdb table keeps only in-frame clones and is missing some. That table is the source of V, J and clone size, and D and trimming were worked out from the DNA. The data show about 100,000 clones, about 85% seen once. The CDR3 spans 14 residues. CDR1 is SGHDN and CDR2 is FVKESK in the germline V gene. Trimming took 4 bases from V and 3 from J, leaving 13 bases between them.

The sequencing input was peripheral blood. The chain couples TRBV14 to TRBJ2-7, with TRBD1 as a possible D gene (6 bases). This clonotype was obtained from a woman between 70 and 85 years old with active or convalescent COVID-19. The CDR3 sequence is CASSRSGQNYEQYF. In nucleotides, the CDR3 is TGTGCCAGCAGCCGAAGTGGACAGAACTACGAGCAGTACTTC.